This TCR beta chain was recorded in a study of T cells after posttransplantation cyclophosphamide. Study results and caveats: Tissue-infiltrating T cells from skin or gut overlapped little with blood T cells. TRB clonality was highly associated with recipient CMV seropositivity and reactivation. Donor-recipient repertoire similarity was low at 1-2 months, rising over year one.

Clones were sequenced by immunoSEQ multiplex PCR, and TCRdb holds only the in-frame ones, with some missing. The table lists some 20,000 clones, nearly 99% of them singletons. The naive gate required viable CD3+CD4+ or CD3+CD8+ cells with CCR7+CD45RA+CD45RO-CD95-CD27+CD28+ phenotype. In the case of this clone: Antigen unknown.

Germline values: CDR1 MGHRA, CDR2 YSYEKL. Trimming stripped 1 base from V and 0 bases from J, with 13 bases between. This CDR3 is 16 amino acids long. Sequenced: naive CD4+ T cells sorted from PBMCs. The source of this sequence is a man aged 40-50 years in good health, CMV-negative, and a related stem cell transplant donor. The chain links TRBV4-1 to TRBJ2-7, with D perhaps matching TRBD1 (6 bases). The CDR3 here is CASSQVGGSSSYEQYF. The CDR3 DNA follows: TGCGCCAGCAGCCAAGTAGGGGGTTCTAGCTCCTACGAGCAGTACTTC.